This T cell receptor beta chain is from a study of OX40 agonist ivuxolimab in advanced cancers. Study at large: Patients were dosed intravenously with ivuxolimab at 0.01 to 10 mg/kg every 2 weeks. Each dose-escalation patient presented with hepatocellular carcinoma, melanoma, renal cell or head and neck cancer.

Sequenced by immunoSEQ multiplex PCR; TCRdb stores in-frame clones only, minus some. Of around 22,000 clones listed, more than 70% are singletons. V was trimmed by 1 base and J by 6 bases, leaving 12 bases between them. This CDR3 region has 14 residues. The germline V gene has CDR1 SEHNR and CDR2 FQNEAQ (reference sequence). General observations from the study: The antigens recognized by the expanded peripheral T cells, that is their antigen specificity, were not determined. The authors also found low normalized T-cell clonal expansion in some nonresponders.

Notes on this clone: The antigen remains unidentified.

This chain links TRBV7-9 with TRBJ1-1; D perhaps matches TRBD1 (5 bases). The specimen comprised CD4+ or CD8+ T cells sorted from blood, sampled in a trial of the OX40 agonist ivuxolimab. The TCR sequence derives from an adult with an advanced solid tumor such as melanoma, head and neck, liver or kidney cancer. The CDR3 DNA reads TGTGCCAGCAGCTTAGAGCCGGGACGGGCTGAAGCTTTCTTT. Translation gives CASSLEPGRAEAFF. Full variable domain (missing parts from reference TRBV7-9 and TRBJ1-1): DTGVSQNPRHKITKRGQNVTFRCDPISEHNRLYWYRQTLGQGPEFLTYFQNEAQLEKSRLLSDRFSAERPKGSFSTLEIQRTEQGDSAMYLCASSLEPGRAEAFFGQGTRLTVV.